A selection of T cell receptor beta chains follows, all from one sample in a study of T-cell memory formation after mild COVID-19. TCRdb re-called the 5' RACE reads with MiXCR, one entry per CDR3 protein. The sample includes approximately 240,000 distinct CDR3 sequences, 16% of them seen just once. Sequencing input: PBMCs or a T cell subset sorted from them (not recorded which). These receptors all stem from a man aged 18 to 29 who had mild COVID-19 (a few samples of this study predate the infection). Cell type and time point are not known. Both conserved end residues are part of each CDR3. The order of the fields is clone size, V gene, J gene, D gene, CDR3 protein, CDR3 DNA. A D gene is named only where the DNA matches it firmly. Clone size is given for some rows only: seen once, a few or many times, or a class if the clone is expanded.

>few|TRBV20-1|TRBJ1-2|-
CSARDVNYGYTF
TGCAGTGCTAGAGACGTAAACTATGGCTACACCTTC
>-|TRBV6-5|TRBJ1-2|TRBD1
CASTGPRQGDYGYTF
TGTGCCAGCACCGGCCCCCGACAGGGGGACTATGGCTACACCTTC
>-|TRBV7-2|TRBJ1-5|-
CASSFSVVGLNQPQHF
TGTGCCAGCAGCTTTTCTGTAGTGGGGCTCAATCAGCCCCAGCATTTT
>few|TRBV7-9|TRBJ2-1|TRBD2
CASSPGLRGLAGRDEQFF
TGTGCCAGCAGCCCAGGGTTGCGTGGACTAGCTGGTCGGGATGAGCAGTTCTTC
>few|TRBV7-7|TRBJ2-5|TRBD2
CASSHGLAGTQETQYF
TGTGCTAGCAGCCATGGACTAGCGGGTACCCAAGAGACCCAGTACTTC
>-|TRBV27|TRBJ2-3|-
CASSFRGYTDTQYF
TGTGCCAGCAGTTTCCGGGGATACACAGATACGCAGTATTTT
>-|TRBV20-1|TRBJ2-3|TRBD2
CSASTGGYTDTQYF
TGCAGTGCTAGTACGGGGGGGTACACAGATACGCAGTATTTT
>many|TRBV7-9|TRBJ2-2|-
CASSLSGNTGELFF
TGTGCCAGCAGCTTATCCGGGAACACCGGGGAGCTGTTTTTT
>many|TRBV2|TRBJ1-5|-
CASAGGNQPQHF
TGTGCCAGCGCGGGGGGGAACCAGCCCCAGCATTTT
>few|TRBV7-3|TRBJ2-3|TRBD1
CASSAGGADTQYF
TGTGCCAGCAGCGCAGGGGGCGCAGATACGCAGTATTTT
>few|TRBV5-1|TRBJ1-3|-
CASSLPGTLSGNTIYF
TGCGCCAGCAGCTTGCCCGGGACGCTCTCTGGAAACACCATATATTTT
>few|TRBV10-3|TRBJ2-1|-
CAISRGAHEQFF
TGTGCCATCAGCCGGGGGGCCCATGAGCAGTTCTTC
>few|TRBV24-1|TRBJ2-1|TRBD1
CATSDFRDRGSNEQFF
TGTGCCACCAGTGATTTCCGGGACAGGGGGAGCAATGAGCAGTTCTTC
>-|TRBV18|TRBJ1-6|-
CASSRRGDYNSPLHF
TGTGCCAGCTCACGGCGGGGCGACTATAATTCACCCCTCCACTTT
>many|TRBV6-5|TRBJ2-5|TRBD2
CASSYGAGGIAETQYF
TGTGCCAGCAGTTACGGAGCGGGGGGGATTGCAGAGACCCAGTACTTC
>many|TRBV12-3/TRBV12-4|TRBJ2-1|-
CASSFQGYEQFF
TGTGCCAGCAGTTTCCAAGGGTATGAGCAGTTCTTC
>few|TRBV29-1|TRBJ1-1|TRBD1
CSGGGTANTEAFF
TGCAGCGGGGGCGGGACAGCGAACACTGAAGCTTTCTTT
>few|TRBV5-4|TRBJ1-1|-
CASSVPRGTEAFF
TGTGCCAGCAGCGTTCCGAGGGGCACTGAAGCTTTCTTT
>few|TRBV5-1|TRBJ1-2|TRBD1
CASSWGQGSYGYTF
TGCGCCAGCAGCTGGGGACAGGGGTCCTATGGCTACACCTTC
>many|TRBV7-2|TRBJ2-3|-
CASSPLNTQYF
TGTGCCAGCAGCCCCCTGAATACGCAGTATTTT
>-|TRBV2|TRBJ1-1|TRBD1
CASRDPGGQGSTEAFF
TGTGCCAGCAGAGATCCCGGGGGACAGGGATCCACTGAAGCTTTCTTT
>few|TRBV5-1|TRBJ1-2|-
CASSLAPGLRGYTF
TGCGCCAGCAGCTTGGCCCCAGGTCTTAGGGGCTACACCTTC
>few|TRBV6-2/TRBV6-3|TRBJ2-2|-
CASSNPPGTGELFF
TGTGCCAGCAGTAATCCTCCCGGGACCGGGGAGCTGTTTTTT
>many|TRBV5-6|TRBJ1-1|-
CASTDTLWAEAFF
TGTGCCAGCACCGACACTTTATGGGCCGAGGCTTTCTTT
>few|TRBV29-1|TRBJ2-1|-
CSVERDPPNEQFF
TGCAGCGTTGAAAGGGACCCCCCTAATGAGCAGTTCTTC
>-|TRBV7-2|TRBJ2-5|TRBD1
CASRDTGGAWETQYF
TGTGCCAGCAGGGATACAGGGGGCGCCTGGGAGACCCAGTACTTC
>-|TRBV4-3|TRBJ2-6|TRBD1
CASSQGGQRSGANVLTF
TGCGCCAGCAGCCAAGGGGGACAGCGCTCTGGGGCCAACGTCCTGACTTTC